One and the same sample provided the 24 T cell receptor beta chains below, sequenced in a study of CD8 T cells in ankylosing spondylitis. TCRdb re-called the 5' RACE reads through MiXCR, storing one row per CDR3 protein. The repertoire includes under 55,000 distinct CDR3 sequences, 7.4% of them detected once, and around 8.7% sits in the top ten. The sequencing input was blood, either unsorted or a sorted T cell fraction (not recorded which). The source of these receptors is a female donor with ankylosing spondylitis or in good health (not recorded which).

This clonotype was recorded many times. A much bigger clone sits one base away, suggesting this may be a read error. V usage is TRBV12-3 or TRBV12-4 and J usage is TRBJ2-3, with 11 nucleotides matching TRBD2. This CDR3 spans 19 amino acids. CDR3 coding DNA: TGTACCAGCAGTTTGCCCCGACTAGCGGGGACCCTTAGCACAGATACGCAGTATTTT. Its protein is CTSSLPRLAGTLSTDTQYF.

The sample holds a few counts of this clonotype. This chain uses TRBV30 with TRBJ1-5; the D is unclear. V was trimmed by 6 bases and J by 2 bases, leaving 8 bases between them. This CDR3 has 12 residues. Germline V gives CDR1 GTSNPN, CDR2 SVGIG (reference sequence). The CDR3 coding sequence is TGTGCCTGTCGACGGGGCAATCAGCCCCAGCATTTT. Residues: CACRRGNQPQHF.

This clonotype was observed at least ten times. The CDR3 nucleotides read TGTGCCAGCAGCTTGGCGGGCCTAAACACCGGGGAGCTGTTTTTT. It yields the protein CASSLAGLNTGELFF. The rearrangement joins TRBV5-5 to TRBJ2-2, with D uncertain. Trimming left V 0 bases short and J 2 bases short, with 8 bases between. The germline V gene encodes CDR1 SGHKS and CDR2 YYEKEE (reference sequence). There are 15 residues in the CDR3.

This clonotype was detected ten times or more. This chain joins TRBV7-8 and TRBJ1-6; TRBD1 matches 9 bases. CDR3 size: 14 residues. Per the germline V gene, CDR1 is SGHVS and CDR2 is FQNEAQ. Trimming cost V 5 bases and J 10 bases; bases outside gene matches: 6. The CDR3 nucleotides read TGTGCCAGCAGCGCGGGACAGGGCGTCTCACCCCTCCACTTT. Its translation is CASSAGQGVSPLHF.

This clonotype was seen many times. The V gene is TRBV29-1, the J gene TRBJ2-2; 8 nucleotides agree with TRBD1. The CDR3 runs to 16 residues. Trimming took 3 bases from V and 3 from J; bases not matched to a gene: 9. Germline CDR1 reads SQVTM; CDR2 reads ANQGSEA. CDR3 region: CSVEATGQGYTGELFF. The CDR3 bases are TGCAGCGTTGAGGCAACTGGACAGGGATACACCGGGGAGCTGTTTTTT.

This clonotype was recorded many times. The gene calls are TRBV19 and TRBJ1-4, with no clear D. The CDR3 is 12 residues long. Trimming stripped 7 bases from V and 6 bases from J, with 9 bases between. From germline, CDR1 is LNHDA and CDR2 SQIVND (reference sequence). CDR3 DNA: TGTGCCAGTAAGGGTGTTTATGAAAAACTGTTTTTT. It specifies CASKGVYEKLFF.

This clonotype occurred many times. This sequence joins TRBV7-3 and TRBJ2-6, with D perhaps matching TRBD1 or TRBD2 (5 bases each). The CDR3 covers 17 residues. Deletions cut 5 bases from V and 0 bases from J, with 14 bases between. Germline-derived CDR1 and CDR2 are SGHTA and FQGTGA. The CDR3 bases are TGTGCCAGCAGCAAAGAGGGACCCACCTCTGGGGCCAACGTCCTGACTTTC. Encoded protein: CASSKEGPTSGANVLTF.

This clonotype was picked up a small number of times. The V and J genes are TRBV30 and TRBJ2-1; possibly TRBD1 or TRBD2 for D (5 bases each). The CDR3 totals 15 residues. CDR1 and CDR2 from the germline V gene are GTSNPN and SVGIG (reference sequence). Deletions cut 0 bases from V and 5 bases from J, with 14 bases between. The CDR3 loop is CAWSVRGTDNNEQFF. Here the CDR3 DNA reads TGTGCCTGGAGTGTAAGAGGGACCGACAACAATGAGCAGTTCTTC.

This clonotype was detected many times. This rearrangement joins TRBV5-5 to TRBJ2-5; TRBD1 aligns across 8 bases. The CDR3 consists of 15 residues. V lost 2 bases, J lost 0 bases, and 3 bases stayed unmatched. Germline lookup yields CDR1 SGHKS and CDR2 YYEKEE (reference sequence). CDR3 sequence (DNA): TGTGCCAGCAGCTTACCGGGACAGGACCAAGAGACCCAGTACTTC. Its translation: CASSLPGQDQETQYF.

At least ten counts were recorded for this clonotype. J is TRBJ1-4 and V is TRBV11-1; 9 nucleotides line up with TRBD1. The CDR3 extends over 19 amino acids. J gave up 4 bases and V 1 base, and 13 bases lay outside the gene matches. Germline V gene data show CDR1 as SGHAT and CDR2 as FQDESV (reference sequence). DNA of the CDR3: TGTGCCAGCAGCTTAGGCCTTATGGGACAGGGAGTGGATAATGAAAAACTGTTTTTT. It translates to CASSLGLMGQGVDNEKLFF.

This clonotype has ten or more counts. For the CDR3, the DNA is TGCAGTGCGGTCCGACAGGGGGCTGGAAACACCATATATTTT. Translated: CSAVRQGAGNTIYF. The genes are TRBV20-1 and TRBJ1-3, with 9 bases that match TRBD1. V trimming: 6 bases; J trimming: 2 bases; junction bases outside the gene matches: 5. The CDR3 runs to 14 residues. Germline V gives CDR1 DFQATT, CDR2 SNEGSKA (reference sequence).

Many counts were recorded for this clonotype. The chain recombines TRBV12-3 or TRBV12-4 with TRBJ1-2; TRBD1 matches 10 bases. J was trimmed by 3 bases and V by 5 bases; bases with no gene match: 12. CDR3 length: 17 amino acids. CDR3: CASSPMTGGSWDYGYTF. In nucleotides, the CDR3 is TGTGCCAGCAGTCCCATGACAGGGGGCTCCTGGGACTATGGCTACACCTTC.

The table lists this clonotype with a few counts. The V gene is TRBV7-9, the J gene TRBJ1-1; D gene ambiguous. Germline CDR1 SEHNR, CDR2 FQNEAQ (reference sequence). Trimming stripped 1 base from V and 1 base from J, with 10 bases between. This CDR3 is built from 15 residues. Here the CDR3 reads CASSLEAGWNTEAFF. The CDR3 coding sequence is TGTGCCAGCAGCTTAGAGGCCGGCTGGAACACTGAAGCTTTCTTT.

This clonotype was found many times. The chain uses TRBV4-2 and TRBJ1-1; TRBD1 matches 8 bases. CDR3 length: 17 amino acids. In germline, CDR1 is LGHNA, CDR2 YNFKEQ. Trimming cost V 0 bases and J 9 bases; bases outside gene matches: 15. The CDR3 region is CASSQDRGIADRVKAFF. The CDR3 DNA is TGTGCCAGCAGCCAAGATCGTGGTATTGCGGACAGGGTAAAAGCTTTCTTT.

This clonotype was picked up many times. This rearrangement joins TRBV6-4 to TRBJ2-1; 12 nucleotides line up with TRBD2. Germline V gene sequence: CDR1 MRHNA, CDR2 SNTAGT. This CDR3 is built from 19 residues. The V and J ends lost 7 bases and 0 bases, in that order; junction bases with no gene match: 13. CDR3 in amino acids: CASNPTGLAGPSSYNEQFF. CDR3 coding DNA: TGTGCCAGCAACCCAACGGGACTAGCGGGTCCTAGCTCCTACAATGAGCAGTTCTTC.

In its sample, this clonotype was seen many times. This chain connects TRBV5-1 to TRBJ2-7; weak D call: TRBD1 (6 bases). Germline V gives CDR1 SGHRS, CDR2 YFSETQ. The CDR3 consists of 14 residues. The V end was cut by 0 bases, the J end by 2 bases, with 9 bases between. The CDR3 coding sequence is TGCGCCAGCAGCTTGGTAGCAGGGGCCTACGAGCAGTACTTC. Translated, it gives CASSLVAGAYEQYF. The entire variable domain, with the rest obtained from reference TRBV5-1 and TRBJ2-7, is as follows: KAGVTQTPRYLIKTRGQQVTLSCSPISGHRSVSWYQQTPGQGLQFLFEYFSETQRNKGNFPGRFSGRQFSNSRSEMNVSTLELGDSALYLCASSLVAGAYEQYFGPGTRLTVT.

The chain is built from TRBV4-2 and TRBJ1-1; D is perhaps TRBD1 (5 bases). Germline V lookup: CDR1 LGHNA, CDR2 YNFKEQ. The CDR3 contains 17 residues. The V gene lost 9 bases and the J gene lost 6 bases, with 29 bases spanning the gap. The CDR3 nucleotides are TGTGCCAGGGGCCCAGGGCGACTCCCCACCTCTAGTCCTGAAGCTTTCTTT. Translated: CARGPGRLPTSSPEAFF.

This clonotype was recorded many times. The chain carries TRBV3-1 and TRBJ2-1; the match to TRBD2 covers 16 bases. The V and J ends lost 2 bases and 6 bases, in that order; junction bases with no gene match: 7. This CDR3 is built from 18 residues. Per germline, CDR1 LGHDT and CDR2 YNNKEL (reference sequence). The CDR3, as DNA: TGTGCCAGCAGCCAAATCGGGACTAGCGGGGGGGCAGGCAATGAGCAGTTCTTC. Translating it yields CASSQIGTSGGAGNEQFF.

This clonotype was detected many times. This chain joins TRBV5-1 and TRBJ2-1; 8 bases align to TRBD1. This CDR3 comprises 16 residues. Germline V gene data show CDR1 as SGHRS and CDR2 as YFSETQ. V trimming: 0 bases; J trimming: 7 bases; junction bases outside the gene matches: 9. CDR3 sequence (DNA): TGCGCCAGCAGCTTGGTCGGACAGGGAATGATGAATGAGCAGTTCTTC. Encoded protein: CASSLVGQGMMNEQFF.

This clonotype appeared once. The J gene is TRBJ2-3, the V gene TRBV19; 9 nucleotides line up with TRBD1. V was pared by 7 bases and J by 5 bases, with 10 bases of the junction left unmatched. The CDR3 contains 15 residues. Germline lookup yields CDR1 LNHDA and CDR2 SQIVND (reference sequence). The CDR3 spells CASTWGDREIDTQYF. The CDR3 DNA reads TGTGCCAGTACTTGGGGGGACAGGGAGATAGATACGCAGTATTTT.

This clonotype was found many times. The rearrangement uses TRBV7-3 and TRBJ2-5; TRBD2 aligns across 9 bases. CDR1 and CDR2 (germline): SGHTA, FQGTGA. V trimming: 4 bases; J trimming: 7 bases; junction bases outside the gene matches: 7. The CDR3 extends over 14 amino acids. CDR3: CASSSGLAFSTQYF. In DNA form, the CDR3 reads TGTGCCAGCAGCTCGGGACTAGCTTTCTCGACCCAGTACTTC. Using reference TRBV7-3 and TRBJ2-5 for the parts outside the CDR3, the full variable domain is GAGVSQTPSNKVTEKGKYVELRCDPISGHTALYWYRQSLGQGPEFLIYFQGTGAADDSGLPNDRFFAVRPEGSVSTLKIQRTERGDSAVYLCASSSGLAFSTQYFGPGTRLLVL.

This clonotype occurred many times. The CDR3 region is CASSYQMTGNQPQHF. The CDR3 DNA follows: TGTGCCAGCAGCTATCAGATGACAGGCAATCAGCCCCAGCATTTT. V gene TRBV5-6 combines with J gene TRBJ1-5; TRBD1 is a possible D gene (5 bases). CDR3 length equals 15 residues. V lost 3 bases, J lost 2 bases, and 12 bases lay in between. Germline V gives CDR1 SGHDT, CDR2 YYEEEE.

This clonotype showed up many times. Here the CDR3 DNA reads TGTGCCAGTAGTCGGACAGGGGACCCCTACGAGCAGTACTTC. It specifies CASSRTGDPYEQYF. The chain has TRBV19 and TRBJ2-7, with 9 bases lining up with TRBD1. CDR3 length: 14 amino acids. V trimming: 5 bases; J trimming: 2 bases; junction bases outside the gene matches: 4. Germline V lookup: CDR1 LNHDA, CDR2 SQIVND (reference sequence).

The sample holds many counts of this clonotype. The chain recombines TRBV11-3 with TRBJ2-1; 9 bases are shared with TRBD2. With 4 bases clipped from V and 5 bases from J, the junction kept 12 bases outside the gene matches. CDR1 is SGHNT and CDR2 is YENEEA in the germline V gene. The CDR3 runs 17 residues. The CDR3 sequence is CASSSPGAGGANNEQFF. The CDR3, as DNA: TGTGCCAGCAGCTCGCCCGGGGCGGGGGGGGCAAACAATGAGCAGTTCTTC.